This entry features one T cell receptor (beta chain) sequence. Its antigen is still unknown. Base qualities are not at hand, and no much larger clone is one base apart. The data are from a study of cytomegalovirus exposure and HLA in healthy donors (dated by TCRdb to about 2017). About the study as a whole: According to a later analysis, one platform produced both the 120 validation repertoires and the roughly 650 repertoires of the first cohort. To predict cytomegalovirus infection status, the study combined high-throughput TCR immunosequencing, statistical association of individual TCRs with disease status, and machine learning. The study was designed to test whether signatures of past pathogen exposure could be identified by cataloging public T cell receptors. In addition to the first cohort of around 670 subjects, a separate validation cohort of approximately 120 different subjects was used. Results and caveats for the whole study, not just this receptor: In both the original and validation cohorts, the classifier was reported to diagnose cytomegalovirus status with high specificity and sensitivity. Subsequent analysis determined that TCRs grouped into clusters in the first cohort also showed a tendency toward co-occurrence across the roughly 110 validation repertoires, and 90% to 95% of cluster scores exceeded 0. According to the authors, the approach could potentially be generalized to other disease states and immunological phenotypes. A few of the identified cytomegalovirus-associated TCR beta chains were confirmed in vitro to be specific for cytomegalovirus antigens. Most TCR sequences were seen in very few donors, while some public TCRs were found in many individuals. In the study, 150 to 200 TCR beta chains were listed as associated with cytomegalovirus. All 130 or so repertoires were used to score co-occurrence in the validation cohort in a later analysis, because that analysis had no HLA typing for the cohort.

Receptor libraries were prepared by the immunoSEQ multiplex PCR assay. On the authors' methods: A statistical classification framework was built to diagnose cytomegalovirus status from the catalog of TCR beta chain sequences. TCRdb holds this immuneACCESS table with in-frame rearrangements only. Some clones are missing; in checked studies, unresolved V genes explain under half, and the rest has no known cause. D and trimming come from the DNA, and the V and J calls and clone size come from that table. For this sample there are 220,000 or so clones; around four fifths appear just once. The ten largest clones take up over 11% of the sample. Including cysteine and phenylalanine, the CDR3 has 16 amino acids. Solely the CDR3 DNA is kept, with 48 bases framed from the first base. Separate from the approximately 700-subject first cohort, the validation cohort of about 120 subjects was the group to which the donors belonged.

This clonotype was sampled from a woman in her twenties or thirties in good health and CMV-seropositive. The rearranged segments are TRBV21-1 and TRBJ2-7; TRBD2, the table's D call, was not compared with the DNA. TRBV21-1 is classified as a pseudogene. Sequences were obtained from PBMCs. CDR3 reads: CASSKEVGGSVLEQYF. The bases read TGTGCCAGCAGCAAAGAGGTGGGGGGATCGGTCCTCGAGCAGTACTTC.